The 9 T cell receptor beta chains reported below all come from one sample, sequenced in a study of blood T cell repertoires in COVID-19. Profiled with immunoSEQ multiplex PCR; TCRdb holds only in-frame clones, not every one. The data contain a few hundred thousand clones, around 89% of them singletons. The specimen was peripheral blood. Receptors originate from a man under 40 with acute or convalescent COVID-19.

The V call is TRBV7-8, the J call TRBJ1-1; D is perhaps TRBD1 (6 bases). Trimming took 5 bases from V and 3 from J, leaving 16 bases between them. This CDR3 is 15 amino acids long. Germline V gene sequence: CDR1 SGHVS, CDR2 FQNEAQ. The CDR3 is CASSDYRVGYTEAFF. The CDR3 DNA sequence: TGTGCCAGCAGCGACTACAGGGTGGGGTACACTGAAGCTTTCTTT.

This chain connects TRBV30 to TRBJ1-4; D is uncertain. The CDR3 length is 12 residues. Germline loops: CDR1 GTSNPN, CDR2 SVGIG (reference sequence). V was trimmed by 2 bases and J by 5 bases, leaving 6 bases between them. CDR3 residues: CAWSSRNEKLFF. CDR3 DNA sequence: TGTGCCTGGAGTTCGAGGAATGAAAAACTGTTTTTT.

The chain employs TRBV4-1 and TRBJ1-5, with D hard to call. Germline V gene sequence: CDR1 MGHRA, CDR2 YSYEKL. The V gene lost 1 base and the J gene lost 2 bases, with 12 bases spanning the gap. This CDR3 has 16 amino acids. DNA for the CDR3: TGCGCCAGCAGCCAAGTATCGGTAATTGGCAATCAGCCCCAGCATTTT. Residues: CASSQVSVIGNQPQHF.

The chain has TRBV28 and TRBJ2-7; 9 positions agree with TRBD1. The V and J ends lost 6 bases and 4 bases, in that order; junction bases with no gene match: 10. The V gene's germline CDR1 is MDHEN and CDR2 SYDVKM. The CDR3 runs 15 residues. The CDR3 spells CASRGRGTGNYEQYF. In nucleotides, the CDR3 is TGTGCCAGCAGGGGCCGGGGGACAGGGAATTACGAGCAGTACTTC.

This clone was counted a single time. The chain has TRBV21-1 and TRBJ1-5; no check of the table's D call, TRBD1, against the DNA was made. TRBV21-1 is a pseudogene locus. The CDR3 consists of 16 residues. CDR3: CASSKGARTENQPQHF. CDR3 DNA: TGTGCCAGCAGCAAAGGGGCTCGGACAGAAAATCAGCCCCAGCATTTT.

The rearrangement links TRBV6-2 or TRBV6-3 to TRBJ2-2; 12 positions match TRBD2. The CDR3 consists of 16 residues. V shed 6 bases and J 4 bases; nucleotides not matched to a gene: 6. Per germline, CDR1 MNHEY and CDR2 SVGEGT. The CDR3 loop is CASRYPSGRGTGELFF. In DNA form, the CDR3 reads TGTGCCAGCAGATACCCTAGCGGGAGGGGCACCGGGGAGCTGTTTTTT.

This chain joins TRBV29-1 and TRBJ2-3; no clear D gene. The V end lost 3 bases, the J end lost 6 bases, and 7 bases lay between the germline ends. CDR3 length: 11 residues. Per germline, CDR1 SQVTM and CDR2 ANQGSEA. The CDR3 here is CSVEWRDTQYF. The CDR3 bases are TGCAGCGTTGAGTGGCGGGATACGCAGTATTTT.

V gene TRBV6-5 combines with J gene TRBJ1-2; D is unresolved. The germline V gene encodes CDR1 MNHEY and CDR2 SVGAGI. The V end was cut by 7 bases, the J end by 2 bases, with 14 bases between. This CDR3 is built from 14 residues. For the CDR3, the DNA is TGTGCCAGCACCGGTCCCCCACCAAACTATGGCTACACCTTC. Translation: CASTGPPPNYGYTF.

The J gene is TRBJ1-5, the V gene TRBV27; 9 bases align to TRBD1. V shed 2 bases, J shed 1 base, and the junction held 6 bases outside the gene matches. The CDR3 has 17 amino acids. In germline, CDR1 is MNHEY, CDR2 SMNVEV (reference sequence). CDR3 sequence: CASSLAPGQGSNQPQHF. Here the CDR3 DNA reads TGTGCCAGCAGTTTAGCCCCGGGACAGGGAAGCAATCAGCCCCAGCATTTT.